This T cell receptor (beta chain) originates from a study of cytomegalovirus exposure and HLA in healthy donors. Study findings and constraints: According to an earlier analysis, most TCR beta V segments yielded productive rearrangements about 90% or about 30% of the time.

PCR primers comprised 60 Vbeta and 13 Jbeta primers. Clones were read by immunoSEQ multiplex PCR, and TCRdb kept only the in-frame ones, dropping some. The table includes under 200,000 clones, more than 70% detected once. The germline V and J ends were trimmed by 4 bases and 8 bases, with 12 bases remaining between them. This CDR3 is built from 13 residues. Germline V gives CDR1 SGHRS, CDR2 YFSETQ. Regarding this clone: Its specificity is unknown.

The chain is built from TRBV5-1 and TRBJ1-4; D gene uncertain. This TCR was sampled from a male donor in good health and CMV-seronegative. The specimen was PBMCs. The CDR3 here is CASSPAGGEKLFF. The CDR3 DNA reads TGCGCCAGCAGCCCCGCGGGTGGCGAAAAACTGTTTTTT.